This T cell receptor beta chain was retrieved from a study of T cells of healthy individuals. This clonotype was detected many times. V lost 5 bases, J lost 4 bases, and 7 bases stayed unmatched. The CDR3 loop spans 15 amino acids. CDR1 is SGHNT and CDR2 is YYREEE in the germline V gene (reference sequence). TCRdb analysed the 5' RACE reads with MiXCR anew, one entry per CDR3 protein. In the table there are about 60,000 distinct CDR3 sequences, around 16% of which are singletons. The chain combines TRBV5-4 with TRBJ2-1, with 9 bases that match TRBD2. The receptor's source is a human donor in good health. Here the CDR3 reads CASSLLTSGYNEQFF. The CDR3 DNA reads TGTGCCAGCAGTTTGTTGACTAGCGGTTACAATGAGCAGTTCTTC.